A selection of T cell receptor beta chains follows, all from one sample in a study of cytomegalovirus exposure and HLA in healthy donors. TCRdb's copy holds only in-frame clones and misses some; the assay was immunoSEQ multiplex PCR. This table holds around 78,000 clones, less than 75% found once. Sequencing was performed on PBMCs. The receptors shown here come from a young man in good health and CMV-seropositive. CDR3s include the opening cysteine and the closing phenylalanine or tryptophan. Fields, in order: J gene, V gene, CDR3 protein.

TRBJ2-3	TRBV10-1	CASSRTGPDTQYF
TRBJ1-5	TRBV19	CASSRDRDSNQPQHF
TRBJ2-5	TRBV11-3	CASSATGNFQETQYF
TRBJ1-6	TRBV10-3	CAISPAGTGGSPLHF
TRBJ2-3	TRBV6-4	CASPPRLAGMDTQYF
TRBJ2-5	TRBV4-3	CASSQDGIGGRETQYF
TRBJ2-7	TRBV11-3	CASSLGRLGEQASEQYF
TRBJ2-5	TRBV11-3	CASSLIRDSETQYF
TRBJ2-1	TRBV4-2	CASSPRVGVGGAYNEQFF
TRBJ2-2	TRBV4-1	CASSQDWPNTGELFF
TRBJ2-3	TRBV10-2	CASRKPGGADTQYF
TRBJ2-7	TRBV10-3	CATQRTGDSYEQYF
TRBJ1-2	TRBV19	CASRALGTEHYGYTF
TRBJ1-2	TRBV28	CASSFWAGRDGDGYTF
TRBJ1-1	TRBV6-5	CASSDPGGSNTEAFF
TRBJ2-5	TRBV6-1	CASSGNSGGPEETQYF
TRBJ2-7	TRBV9	CASSVAAGRAYEQYF
TRBJ1-2	TRBV4-1	CASSRGAGGPNYGYTF
TRBJ1-5	TRBV30	CAWSVGRGNQPQHF